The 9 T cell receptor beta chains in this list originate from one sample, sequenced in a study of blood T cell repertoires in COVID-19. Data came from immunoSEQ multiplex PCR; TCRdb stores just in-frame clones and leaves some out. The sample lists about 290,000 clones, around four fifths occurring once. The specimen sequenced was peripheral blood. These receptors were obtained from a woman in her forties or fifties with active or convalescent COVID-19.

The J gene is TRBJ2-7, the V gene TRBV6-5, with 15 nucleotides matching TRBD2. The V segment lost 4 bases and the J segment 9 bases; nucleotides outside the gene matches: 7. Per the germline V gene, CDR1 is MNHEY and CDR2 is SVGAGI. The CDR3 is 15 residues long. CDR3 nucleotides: TGTGCCAGCAGTTTGGGACTAGCGGGAGGCTTGGGGCAGTACTTC. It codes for CASSLGLAGGLGQYF.

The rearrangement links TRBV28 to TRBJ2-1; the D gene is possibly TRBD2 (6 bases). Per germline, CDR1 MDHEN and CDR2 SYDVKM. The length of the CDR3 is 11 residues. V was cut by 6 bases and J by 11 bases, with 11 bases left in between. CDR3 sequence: CASRGLAKQFF. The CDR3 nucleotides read TGTGCCAGCAGGGGACTTGCTAAGCAGTTCTTC.

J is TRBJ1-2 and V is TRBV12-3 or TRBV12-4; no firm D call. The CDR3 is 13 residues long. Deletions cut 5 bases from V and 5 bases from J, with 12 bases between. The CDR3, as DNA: TGTGCCAGCAGTACCGGGATTCCTTATGGCTACACCTTC. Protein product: CASSTGIPYGYTF.

CDR3 residues: CASSFSLDTQYF. The CDR3 DNA reads TGTGCCAGCAGCTTTAGCCTAGATACGCAGTATTTT. The J gene is TRBJ2-3, the V gene TRBV7-9; D ambiguous. The germline V gene encodes CDR1 SEHNR and CDR2 FQNEAQ (reference sequence). V was cut by 3 bases and J by 5 bases, with 6 bases left in between. The CDR3 runs to 12 residues.

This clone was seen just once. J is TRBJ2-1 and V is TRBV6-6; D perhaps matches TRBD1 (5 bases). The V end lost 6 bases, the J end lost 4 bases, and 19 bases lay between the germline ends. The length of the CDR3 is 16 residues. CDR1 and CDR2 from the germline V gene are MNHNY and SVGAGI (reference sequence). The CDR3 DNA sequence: TGTGCCAGCAGCCCCTGGGGCAAATCCCTTTACAATGAGCAGTTCTTC. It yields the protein CASSPWGKSLYNEQFF.

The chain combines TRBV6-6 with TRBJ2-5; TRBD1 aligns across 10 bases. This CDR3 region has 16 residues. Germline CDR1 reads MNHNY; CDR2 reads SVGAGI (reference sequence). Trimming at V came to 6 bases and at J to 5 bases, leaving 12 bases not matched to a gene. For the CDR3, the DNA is TGTGCCAGCAGCAATCCGGGACAGGGGTTTGGGGAGACCCAGTACTTC. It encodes CASSNPGQGFGETQYF.

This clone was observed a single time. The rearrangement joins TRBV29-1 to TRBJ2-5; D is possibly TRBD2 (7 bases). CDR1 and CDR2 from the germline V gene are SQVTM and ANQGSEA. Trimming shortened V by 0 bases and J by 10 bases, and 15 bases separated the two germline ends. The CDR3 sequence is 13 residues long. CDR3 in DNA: TGCAGCGTTGAAGAGGTGGGAGGGGGGAACCAGTACTTC. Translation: CSVEEVGGGNQYF.

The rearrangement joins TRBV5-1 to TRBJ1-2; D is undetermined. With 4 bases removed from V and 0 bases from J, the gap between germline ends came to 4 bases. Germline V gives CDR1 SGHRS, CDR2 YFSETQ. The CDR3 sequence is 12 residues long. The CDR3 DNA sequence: TGCGCCAGCAGCCTCTCTAACTATGGCTACACCTTC. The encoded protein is CASSLSNYGYTF. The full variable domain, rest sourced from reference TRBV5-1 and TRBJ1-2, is KAGVTQTPRYLIKTRGQQVTLSCSPISGHRSVSWYQQTPGQGLQFLFEYFSETQRNKGNFPGRFSGRQFSNSRSEMNVSTLELGDSALYLCASSLSNYGYTFGSGTRLTVV.

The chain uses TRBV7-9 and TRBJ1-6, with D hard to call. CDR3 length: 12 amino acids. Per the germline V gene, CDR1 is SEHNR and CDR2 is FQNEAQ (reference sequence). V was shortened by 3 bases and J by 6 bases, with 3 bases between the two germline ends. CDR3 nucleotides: TGTGCCAGCAGCTTGGCTAATTCACCCCTCCACTTT. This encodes CASSLANSPLHF.